Below are 29 T cell receptor beta chains sequenced from a single sample in a study of cytomegalovirus exposure and HLA in healthy donors. Use of 60 Vbeta and 13 Jbeta primers characterized the PCR. Sequencing was performed with immunoSEQ multiplex PCR; in TCRdb, only in-frame clones are kept and a portion is missing. The data contain about 140,000 clones, 66% of them singletons. The sequencing input was PBMCs. Every receptor here comes from a woman aged 60-75 years in good health and CMV-seronegative.

The chain combines TRBV6-5 with TRBJ1-1; a possible D gene is TRBD1 (6 bases). Per the germline V gene, CDR1 is MNHEY and CDR2 is SVGAGI. Deletions cut 6 bases from V and 6 bases from J, with 20 bases between. The CDR3 consists of 15 residues. CDR3 nucleotides: TGTGCCAGCAGCACATACAGGGCGAAATGGCCTGAAGCTTTCTTT. This sequence encodes CASSTYRAKWPEAFF.

The chain uses TRBV27 and TRBJ2-2, with a tentative D call TRBD1 (6 bases). The V end lost 4 bases, the J end lost 1 base, and 7 bases lay between the germline ends. This CDR3 is 14 amino acids long. Germline CDR1 MNHEY, CDR2 SMNVEV (reference sequence). CDR3 coding DNA: TGTGCCAGCAGTTCGGACAGGAACACCGGGGAGCTGTTTTTT. This codes for CASSSDRNTGELFF.

This clone was counted once. The chain joins TRBV6-1 to TRBJ2-7; no firm D call. The CDR3 runs to 12 residues. From germline, CDR1 is MNHNS and CDR2 SASEGT. V was clipped by 4 bases and J by 5 bases, with 9 bases between them. Here the CDR3 DNA reads TGTGCCAGCAGTGCCATCCGAGACGAGCAGTACTTC. It is translated as CASSAIRDEQYF.

The count of this clone is one. The genes are TRBV7-2 and TRBJ1-1; the match to TRBD1 covers 8 bases. The germline gives CDR1 SGHTA, CDR2 FQGNSA. This CDR3 region has 16 residues. The V and J ends lost 1 base and 5 bases, in that order; junction bases with no gene match: 9. Written as DNA, the CDR3 is TGTGCCAGCAGCTTAGGTCAGGCAGGGGGCAGGACTGAAGCTTTCTTT. It codes for CASSLGQAGGRTEAFF.

This chain joins TRBV28 and TRBJ1-1; no firm D call. Germline CDR1 and CDR2: MDHEN and SYDVKM. This CDR3 has 13 amino acids. Trimming removed 6 bases from V and 0 bases from J, with 8 bases in between. Here the CDR3 DNA reads TGTGCCAGCAGGCGACAACTGAACACTGAAGCTTTCTTT. Encoded protein: CASRRQLNTEAFF.

This clone was detected only a few times. The CDR3 DNA is TGTGCCATCAGTGAGTTTAGCGGGGGCACCGGGGAGCTGTTTTTT. This encodes CAISEFSGGTGELFF. The chain couples TRBV10-3 to TRBJ2-2, with 9 positions matching TRBD2. CDR3 length equals 15 residues. With 1 base clipped from V and 4 bases from J, the junction kept 1 base outside the gene matches. CDR1 is ENHRY and CDR2 is SYGVKD in the germline V gene.

The chain is built from TRBV29-1 and TRBJ2-3; possibly TRBD2 for D (7 bases). Germline values: CDR1 SQVTM, CDR2 ANQGSEA. V shed 5 bases and J shed 4 bases, with 16 bases lying between them. This CDR3 contains 14 residues. The CDR3 DNA is TGCAGCGTTTGGGCGGGAGACAGGTCAGATACGCAGTATTTT. Protein: CSVWAGDRSDTQYF.

The table lists this clone with a few counts. The chain combines TRBV19 with TRBJ2-7, with 8 bases lining up with TRBD1. The germline CDR1 and CDR2 sequences are LNHDA and SQIVND (reference sequence). The V segment lost 7 bases and the J segment 3 bases; nucleotides outside the gene matches: 8. The CDR3 consists of 14 residues. This chain's CDR3 is CASNPTGESYEQYF. In nucleotides, the CDR3 is TGTGCCAGTAACCCGACAGGGGAAAGCTACGAGCAGTACTTC.

The CDR3 reads CASTRGGSTNEKLFF. The CDR3 coding sequence is TGTGCCAGCACCCGAGGAGGTTCAACTAATGAAAAACTGTTTTTT. The rearrangement uses TRBV28 and TRBJ1-4; D gene unclear. The CDR3 runs 15 residues. Germline CDR1 is MDHEN and CDR2 is SYDVKM. With 7 bases removed from V and 0 bases from J, the gap between germline ends came to 12 bases.

The chain joins TRBV5-1 to TRBJ2-3; the match to TRBD1 covers 7 bases. The CDR3 is 13 residues long. The ends lost 5 bases at V and 5 bases at J; junction bases unmatched: 5. Germline V CDR1 and CDR2: SGHRS, YFSETQ. CDR3 sequence reads: CASSVQGVDTQYF. CDR3 DNA: TGCGCCAGCAGTGTGCAGGGGGTAGATACGCAGTATTTT.

This chain joins TRBV5-4 and TRBJ2-1, with 8 nucleotides matching TRBD2. CDR1 and CDR2 from the germline V gene are SGHNT and YYREEE (reference sequence). The CDR3 runs 14 residues. V lost 2 bases to trimming and J lost 9 bases; unmatched junction nucleotides: 7. The CDR3 region has the DNA TGTGCCAGCAGCTTACCGGGACTAGGAGGTGAGCAGTTCTTC. It specifies CASSLPGLGGEQFF.

This clone was seen only a few times. V is TRBV9 and J is TRBJ1-3; D may be TRBD1 (6 bases). V gave up 4 bases and J gave up 2 bases, with 16 bases separating them. The germline gives CDR1 SGDLS, CDR2 YYNGEE. CDR3 length equals 16 residues. The CDR3 here is CASSKGGTATGNTIYF. Here the CDR3 DNA reads TGTGCCAGCAGCAAGGGGGGGACGGCAACTGGAAACACCATATATTTT.

This clone appeared once. The chain has TRBV27 and TRBJ1-1; TRBD1 agrees at 10 bases. Germline CDR1 MNHEY, CDR2 SMNVEV (reference sequence). The CDR3 totals 17 residues. V lost 5 bases to trimming and J lost 4 bases; unmatched junction nucleotides: 13. CDR3 DNA: TGTGCCAGCAGTCAGAACCCGACAGGGGGCAGTGGCACTGAAGCTTTCTTT. It specifies CASSQNPTGGSGTEAFF.

The chain joins TRBV27 to TRBJ1-5, with TRBD1 identical over 7 bases. V dropped 8 bases and J dropped 6; count of bases not matched to a gene: 10. The V gene's germline CDR1 is MNHEY and CDR2 SMNVEV (reference sequence). The CDR3 has 14 amino acids. The CDR3 spells CASAGGSAGQPQHF. CDR3 in DNA: TGTGCCAGCGCAGGGGGGTCTGCGGGTCAGCCCCAGCATTTT.

This rearrangement joins TRBV7-9 to TRBJ2-5, with 9 positions matching TRBD2. The V gene's germline CDR1 is SEHNR and CDR2 FQNEAQ (reference sequence). The V and J ends lost 2 bases and 4 bases, in that order; junction bases with no gene match: 5. CDR3 length: 15 residues. CDR3: CASSLYRGRGETQYF. DNA of the CDR3: TGTGCCAGCAGCTTATATCGCGGGAGGGGAGAGACCCAGTACTTC.

This clone was counted a single time. The genes are TRBV29-1 and TRBJ1-2, with D unresolved. From germline, CDR1 is SQVTM and CDR2 ANQGSEA. The CDR3 loop spans 11 amino acids. V lost 7 bases and J 5 bases, leaving 11 bases between the germline ends. CDR3 residues: CSAREEYGYTF. The DNA of the CDR3 is TGCAGCGCAAGGGAGGAGTATGGCTACACCTTC.

This clone showed up just a few times. This chain joins TRBV12-5 and TRBJ1-1; D unclear. The CDR3 spans 13 residues. V was pared by 1 base and J by 1 base, with 4 bases between. Germline assignment: CDR1 LGHNT and CDR2 FRNRAP. The CDR3, as DNA: TGTGCTAGTGGTTTGGGACAGAACACTGAAGCTTTCTTT. It specifies CASGLGQNTEAFF. Looking up the rest from reference TRBV12-5 and TRBJ1-1 gives the full variable domain: DARVTQTPRHKVTEMGQEVTMRCQPILGHNTVFWYRQTMMQGLELLAYFRNRAPLDDSGMPKDRFSAEMPDATLATLKIQPSEPRDSAVYFCASGLGQNTEAFFGQGTRLTVV.

This chain connects TRBV10-3 to TRBJ2-1, with 11 positions matching TRBD1. Germline CDR1 reads ENHRY; CDR2 reads SYGVKD. The CDR3 consists of 14 residues. After removal of 2 bases from V and 10 bases from J, the junction contained 4 bases not matched to a gene. The CDR3 protein is CAISEGQGAQEQFF. CDR3 DNA: TGTGCCATCAGTGAGGGACAGGGGGCGCAGGAGCAGTTCTTC.

V usage is TRBV5-1 and J usage is TRBJ2-2; 9 positions agree with TRBD1. The trim removed 2 bases at V and 5 bases at J, leaving 4 bases unmatched. The length of the CDR3 is 15 residues. Germline assignment: CDR1 SGHRS and CDR2 YFSETQ. CDR3 amino acids: CASSFRTGETGELFF. In nucleotides, the CDR3 is TGCGCCAGCAGCTTTCGGACAGGGGAAACCGGGGAGCTGTTTTTT.

As for this clone: Relative to the germline gene, one junction end is altered; a read error may explain this. V and J are TRBV7-9 and TRBJ1-4; 7 positions match TRBD1. Germline V gene lookup returns CDR1 SEHNR and CDR2 FQNEAQ (reference sequence). This CDR3 comprises 15 residues. CDR3 protein: CSSSLTQGWNEKLFF. The CDR3 nucleotides are TGTTCCAGCAGCTTGACACAGGGGTGGAATGAAAAACTGTTTTTT.

The genes are TRBV5-1 and TRBJ2-1; 8 bases map to TRBD2. The CDR3 runs to 16 residues. The V gene's germline CDR1 is SGHRS and CDR2 YFSETQ. With V trimmed by 0 bases and J by 7 bases, 9 bases remained unmatched. Here the CDR3 reads CASSLAVLAGGNEQFF. The CDR3 nucleotides are TGCGCCAGCAGCTTGGCTGTCCTAGCGGGTGGGAATGAGCAGTTCTTC.

The chain couples TRBV12-5 to TRBJ2-7; D ambiguous. Germline assignment: CDR1 LGHNT and CDR2 FRNRAP. This CDR3 is built from 12 residues. Trimming removed 5 bases from V and 8 bases from J, with 13 bases in between. The CDR3 sequence: CASGHLGRKQYF. DNA for the CDR3: TGTGCTAGTGGTCACTTGGGCAGAAAGCAGTACTTC.

This clone was counted only a few times. V gene TRBV29-1 combines with J gene TRBJ1-6, with D unresolved. V was pared by 6 bases and J by 7 bases, with 10 bases between. The CDR3 length is 12 residues. Germline V gene data show CDR1 as SQVTM and CDR2 as ANQGSEA. The CDR3, as DNA: TGCAGCGTGACCGACGGGAATTCACCCCTCCACTTT. Its translation is CSVTDGNSPLHF.

In this sample, this clone turned up a few times. This chain connects TRBV4-1 to TRBJ1-4; 9 bases align to TRBD1. CDR1 and CDR2 (germline): MGHRA, YSYEKL. V lost 5 bases to trimming and J lost 0 bases; unmatched junction nucleotides: 7. This CDR3 is built from 17 residues. Written as DNA, the CDR3 is TGCGCCAGCAGCGGATCTCGACAGGGGGCAACTAATGAAAAACTGTTTTTT. It encodes CASSGSRQGATNEKLFF.

In its sample, this clone was seen a few times. This rearrangement joins TRBV10-3 to TRBJ2-5, with TRBD1 matching over 7 bases. Germline values: CDR1 ENHRY, CDR2 SYGVKD. CDR3 length: 14 amino acids. After removal of 4 bases from V and 2 bases from J, the junction contained 4 bases not matched to a gene. The CDR3 bases are TGTGCCATCAGTGGTCCGACAGGGCAAGAGACCCAGTACTTC. Its translation is CAISGPTGQETQYF.

This chain uses TRBV29-1 with TRBJ1-2; D is perhaps TRBD1 (6 bases). V was trimmed by 6 bases and J by 4 bases, leaving 15 bases between them. Germline-derived CDR1 and CDR2 are SQVTM and ANQGSEA. CDR3 length: 13 amino acids. CDR3 nucleotides: TGCAGCGTGGCTACAGGGAGCGGCTATGGCTACACCTTC. Its translation is CSVATGSGYGYTF.

The genes are TRBV7-9 and TRBJ2-5, with TRBD1 matching over 8 bases. The germline gives CDR1 SEHNR, CDR2 FQNEAQ (reference sequence). The CDR3 has 14 residues. V was pared by 5 bases and J by 11 bases, with 13 bases of the junction left unmatched. The CDR3 protein is CASSPGTRGREQYF. The CDR3 bases are TGTGCCAGCAGCCCCGGTACCAGGGGGCGTGAGCAGTACTTC.

A word on this clone: A junction boundary mismatches the germline segment, possibly from a read error. V gene TRBV7-9 combines with J gene TRBJ2-5, with a tentative D call TRBD1 (5 bases). This CDR3 spans 16 amino acids. Germline V gene data show CDR1 as SEHNR and CDR2 as FQNEAQ (reference sequence). The CDR3 here is CSSSSSGRQYQETQYF. The CDR3 DNA follows: TGTTCCAGCAGCTCTTCGGGTAGACAGTACCAAGAGACCCAGTACTTC.

V gene TRBV4-2 combines with J gene TRBJ2-2, with 8 nucleotides matching TRBD2. The CDR3 loop spans 14 amino acids. Trimming cost V 5 bases and J 6 bases; bases outside gene matches: 5. Germline-derived CDR1 and CDR2 are LGHNA and YNFKEQ. The CDR3, as DNA: TGTGCCAGCAGCGGCGGGAGGATCGCCGGGGAGCTGTTTTTT. This sequence encodes CASSGGRIAGELFF.